By share, the clone carrying this T cell receptor (beta chain) counts as large. What it binds is unknown. Memory CD4+ T cells were sorted as CD4+CD45RO+CD25- cells. Adaptor-ligated barcode primers were used to amplify TRBV12-4/TRBJ1-2 clonotypes. Via MiXCR, TCRdb re-called the multiplex PCR reads, giving one row per CDR3 protein. The sample gives roughly 1,100 distinct CDR3 sequences, 6.5% to 7% of which show up once; around a sixth is in the top ten. Findings and caveats of the study: Under 2.1% of tumor Treg sequences matched blood Tregs or memory cells. Tumor memory CD4+ T cell TCR gene usage clustered with blood and lymph node memory CD4+ cells and lymph node naive CD4+ cells.

CDR3 length equals 13 residues. Trimming removed 6 bases at V and 4 bases at J, with 12 bases between. This receptor was taken from a female donor with breast cancer. The V call is TRBV12-3 or TRBV12-4, the J call TRBJ1-2, with D perhaps matching TRBD1 (6 bases). The sequenced material came from memory CD4+ T cells sorted from blood. As to subset: memory CD4+ T cells, CD4+CD45RO+CD25-. CDR3 protein: CASRLQGSYGYTF. The CDR3 bases are TGTGCCAGCAGATTACAGGGAAGCTATGGCTACACCTTC.